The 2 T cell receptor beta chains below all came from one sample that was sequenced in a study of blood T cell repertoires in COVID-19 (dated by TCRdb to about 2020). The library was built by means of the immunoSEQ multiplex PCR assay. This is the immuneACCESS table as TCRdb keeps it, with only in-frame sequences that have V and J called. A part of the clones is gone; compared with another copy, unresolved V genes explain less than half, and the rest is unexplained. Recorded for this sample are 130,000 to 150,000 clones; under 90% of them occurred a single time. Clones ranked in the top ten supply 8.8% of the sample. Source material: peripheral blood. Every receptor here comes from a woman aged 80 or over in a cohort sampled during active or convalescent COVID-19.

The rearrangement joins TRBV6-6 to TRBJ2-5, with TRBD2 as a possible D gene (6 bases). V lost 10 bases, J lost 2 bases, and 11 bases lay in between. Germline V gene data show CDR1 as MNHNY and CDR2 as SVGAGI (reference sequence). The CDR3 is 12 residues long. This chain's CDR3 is CATGGGQETQYF. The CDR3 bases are TGTGCCACCGGGGGTGGGCAAGAGACCCAGTACTTC.

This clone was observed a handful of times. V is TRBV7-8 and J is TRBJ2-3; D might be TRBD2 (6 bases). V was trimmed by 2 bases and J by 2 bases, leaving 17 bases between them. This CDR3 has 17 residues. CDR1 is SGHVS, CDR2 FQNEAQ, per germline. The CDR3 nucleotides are TGTGCCAGCAGCTTAAGCGGGCCCCGATATTCCACAGATACGCAGTATTTT. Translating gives CASSLSGPRYSTDTQYF.